This T cell receptor (beta chain) emerged from a study of blood T cell repertoires in COVID-19 (dated by TCRdb to between 2020 and 2021). With respect to the entire study: The collaborator samples originated in the United States, Italy and Spain and spanned the acute and convalescent phases of COVID-19. Samples came from the ongoing ImmuneRACE study (first 160 participants) plus 1,254 subjects from 6 global collaborators. Deeply sampled blood TCRbeta repertoires from subjects exposed to, actively infected with, or recovered from COVID-19 were included in the dataset. The material from the prospective study consisted of cDNA or gDNA derived from T cells, B-cell-depleted T cells, or PBMCs. A freely available public database, intended as a resource for researchers studying the immune response to SARS-CoV-2, is where the repertoires were released. The sample metadata nearly always contained a de-identified subject ID, COVID-19 status, age in years and sex. Where available, HLA class I and class II types were obtained from metadata supplied by the sample provider rather than from assay-based typing. Paper-wide results and their limitations: How much clinical and demographic metadata was included differed by source and by participant, and the metadata was provided uncurated.

Collaborating institutions collected whole blood in K2EDTA tubes following their own protocols. For TCRbeta analysis, collaborators shipped samples in one of three forms: frozen whole blood, isolated PBMCs, or DNA extracted from either of those sample types. TCRbeta CDR3 regions were amplified from genomic DNA using the immunoSEQ Assay, a bias-controlled multiplex PCR. The study's processing was this. The number of nucleated cells in each sample was estimated by amplification of reference gene primers within the assay. To quantify the absolute abundance of each unique TCRbeta CDR3 rearrangement, sequence reads were collapsed and filtered. For each sample, productive Simpson clonality was calculated as the square root of Simpson's diversity index over productive rearrangements. What TCRdb holds here is the immuneACCESS table cut down to in-frame rearrangements. Part of the clones is not present; checked against another copy, under half of the missing clones reflect an unresolved V gene, and the others are unexplained. The D gene and trimming were derived from the DNA, and the V and J assignments and clone size from that table. This sample holds more than 150,000 clones; about nine tenths were observed only once. The top ten constitute approximately 7% of the sample.

The germline V gene provides CDR1 SGHTA and CDR2 FQGNSA. Between the V and J ends, shortened by 4 bases and 7 bases respectively, the junction contains 16 bases. CDR3 length: 14 amino acids, cysteine to phenylalanine. The read is trimmed to its CDR3 DNA, 42 bases read in frame from base 1. Comments on this clone: Which antigen it targets is not known. Per-base qualities were not stored, and no clone one base away is much larger.

The source is a middle-aged man with acute or convalescent COVID-19. The V and J segments used are TRBV7-2 and TRBJ1-2; the D region possibly corresponds to TRBD1 (6 bases align). The sample was peripheral blood. The CDR3 is CASSSYRELSGYTF. The DNA is as follows: TGTGCCAGCAGCTCATACAGGGAGCTTAGTGGCTACACCTTC.